A single sample gave rise to the 2 T cell receptor beta chains below, sequenced in a study of blood T cell repertoires in COVID-19. Here immunoSEQ multiplex PCR was the method, and the copy in TCRdb shows in-frame clones only, minus some. The table has about 400,000 clones, approximately 89% seen once. The specimen sequenced was PBMCs or T cells enriched from blood (not recorded which). These receptors all come from a woman between 25 and 40 years old who had recovered from COVID-19.

The rearrangement links TRBV5-1 to TRBJ2-1; 9 positions match TRBD2. J lost 7 bases, V lost 5 bases, and 7 bases had no gene match. The CDR3 extends over 14 amino acids. The germline V gene encodes CDR1 SGHRS and CDR2 YFSETQ. This CDR3 is CASSGGGASNEQFF. CDR3 sequence (DNA): TGCGCCAGCAGTGGCGGGGGGGCCAGTAATGAGCAGTTCTTC.

The V gene is TRBV7-6, the J gene TRBJ2-3; possible D gene TRBD1, 5 bases. V was trimmed by 1 base and J by 0 bases, leaving 17 bases between them. Germline CDR1 and CDR2: SGHVS and FNYEAQ. The CDR3 is 18 amino acids. The CDR3 spells CASSLVTRQKKSTDTQYF. The DNA for the CDR3 is TGTGCCAGCAGCTTAGTAACGAGACAGAAAAAGAGCACAGATACGCAGTATTTT.